The next 3 T cell receptor beta chains were all read from a single sample in a study of blood T cell repertoires in COVID-19. Generated by immunoSEQ multiplex PCR, the TCRdb table keeps only in-frame clones and is missing some. This table holds approximately 340,000 clones, 83% found once. Sequencing input: peripheral blood. These receptors all stem from a young man with active or convalescent COVID-19.

The table lists this clone with a few counts. The chain is built from TRBV29-1 and TRBJ1-1; TRBD1 matches 8 bases. This CDR3 spans 14 amino acids. The ends lost 4 bases at V and 4 bases at J; junction bases unmatched: 8. CDR1 is SQVTM and CDR2 is ANQGSEA in the germline V gene. The CDR3 loop reads CSVVPRGQATEAFF. In DNA form, the CDR3 reads TGCAGCGTTGTCCCCAGGGGGCAGGCCACTGAAGCTTTCTTT.

This clone was picked up a small number of times. DNA for the CDR3: TGTGCCAGCAGTTACTCGATGTGGAGAACGAATGAAAAACTGTTTTTT. Amino acid sequence: CASSYSMWRTNEKLFF. The chain combines TRBV6-5 with TRBJ1-4, with no clear D. Germline V gives CDR1 MNHEY, CDR2 SVGAGI. V shed 0 bases and J shed 5 bases, with 13 bases lying between them. The CDR3 totals 16 residues.

The gene calls are TRBV28 and TRBJ2-7; D call uncertain. V shed 0 bases and J shed 5 bases, with 8 bases lying between them. CDR1 is MDHEN and CDR2 is SYDVKM in the germline V gene. This CDR3 has 13 residues. CDR3 sequence (DNA): TGTGCCAGCAGTTTATGGGCCAGTAACGAGCAGTACTTC. Translated, it gives CASSLWASNEQYF.